The following is a T cell receptor (beta chain) sequence with its context. This sample was included in a study of T cells in localized non-small cell lung cancer. This CDR3 is 14 amino acids long. CDR1 and CDR2 (germline): WSHSY, SAAADI. The trim removed 5 bases at V and 8 bases at J, leaving 8 bases unmatched. TCRdb keeps only in-frame clones here, not all; method: immunoSEQ multiplex PCR. The table lists around 2,200 clones, 23% of them singletons. The material was lung tumor tissue, obtained before any cancer treatment. The clonotype comes from a man aged 40 to 70 with stage III lung adenocarcinoma. V gene TRBV10-2 combines with J gene TRBJ1-4, with 7 bases lining up with TRBD1. The CDR3 loop is CASSPGQEVEKLFF. CDR3 nucleotide sequence: TGCGCCAGCAGTCCCGGACAGGAGGTGGAAAAACTGTTTTTT.